This T cell receptor beta chain appears in the sequencing data of a study of T cell responses to AZD1222 COVID-19 vaccine. Findings and caveats of the study: Close to half of spike-specific TCRs reportedly recognize unmutated variant regions. Repertoire sampling was restricted to post-peak T cell response timepoints. Clonal diversity was possibly underestimated, and white British individuals and females predominated among donors. A rise in Spike-specific TCR breadth and depth followed two AZD1222 doses.

This CDR3 is built from 13 residues. Per the germline V gene, CDR1 is MNHEY and CDR2 is SVGAGI. Trimming pared 2 bases from V and 8 bases from J, leaving 10 bases between. Produced via immunoSEQ multiplex PCR; TCRdb's table is partial and in-frame only. In the table there are 100,000 or so clones, roughly nine tenths of which are singletons. Concerning this clone itself: What it recognizes is unknown.

The TCR originated in an adult in good health. This chain joins TRBV6-5 and TRBJ2-1, with a tentative D call TRBD2 (6 bases). Sequenced here: peripheral blood, sampled on day 0 of AZD1222 vaccination. In DNA, the CDR3 is TGTGCCAGCAGTTACAGGGAGGTGGATGAGCAGTTCTTC. This translates into CASSYREVDEQFF.